These 13 T cell receptor beta chains share one sample of origin, sequenced in a study of T cells in Graves' hyperthyroidism and ophthalmopathy. Regions amplified from RNA transcripts were the TCR beta CDR3 regions. The primer set for the first-round RT-PCR of the TCR CDR3 was HTBI. TCRdb ran MiXCR on the multiplex PCR reads and lists one entry per CDR3 protein. The table includes roughly 750,000 distinct CDR3 sequences, approximately 16% detected once. Sequenced: blood. These receptors all stem from a young man with Graves' hyperthyroidism.

This clonotype was detected a few times. This chain connects TRBV3-1 to TRBJ1-3, with D perhaps matching TRBD1 (6 bases). Germline V gives CDR1 LGHDT, CDR2 YNNKEL (reference sequence). CDR3 size: 16 residues. V was cut by 1 base and J by 2 bases, with 12 bases left in between. DNA for the CDR3: TGTGCCAGCAGCCAAGCCCAGGGGTGGGCTGGAAACACCATATATTTT. It is translated as CASSQAQGWAGNTIYF.

The chain is built from TRBV7-9 and TRBJ2-7; D is undetermined. The CDR3 is 13 residues long. V gave up 5 bases and J gave up 2 bases, with 10 bases separating them. The germline V gene encodes CDR1 SEHNR and CDR2 FQNEAQ (reference sequence). The CDR3 sequence is CASSPPSAYEQYF. The CDR3 coding sequence is TGTGCCAGCAGCCCCCCTTCGGCCTACGAGCAGTACTTC.

This clonotype appeared many times. The chain employs TRBV7-3 and TRBJ2-1, with TRBD2 matching over 10 bases. The CDR3 runs to 14 residues. With 3 bases clipped from V and 10 bases from J, the junction kept 6 bases outside the gene matches. Germline loops: CDR1 SGHTA, CDR2 FQGTGA. The CDR3 coding sequence is TGTGCCAGCAGCTTGCTAGCGGGAGTGGAAGAGCAGTTCTTC. Its translation is CASSLLAGVEEQFF.

This clonotype was found many times. The genes are TRBV28 and TRBJ1-5; tentative D call: TRBD1 (6 bases). The CDR3 totals 15 residues. Trimming took off 4 bases at V and 2 bases at J, with 12 bases between the two ends. Germline CDR1 reads MDHEN; CDR2 reads SYDVKM. CDR3 sequence (DNA): TGTGCCAGCAGTTCACAGGGATACGGCAATCAGCCCCAGCATTTT. It is translated as CASSSQGYGNQPQHF.

The rearrangement links TRBV6-1 to TRBJ1-5, with TRBD1 as a possible D gene (5 bases). Per the germline V gene, CDR1 is MNHNS and CDR2 is SASEGT. The germline V and J ends were trimmed by 7 bases and 4 bases, with 17 bases remaining between them. CDR3 length: 15 residues. CDR3 sequence (DNA): TGTGCCAGCAAGCTGTCAACGGGACCAAATCAGCCCCAGCATTTT. Its translation is CASKLSTGPNQPQHF.

This clonotype has ten or more counts. The DNA for the CDR3 is TGTGCCACCAAACCGGCGGGCCTAGATACGCAGTATTTT. As protein: CATKPAGLDTQYF. The gene calls are TRBV28 and TRBJ2-3; D might be TRBD2 (5 bases). V was cut by 10 bases and J by 5 bases, with 16 bases left in between. This CDR3 contains 13 residues. Germline-derived CDR1 and CDR2 are MDHEN and SYDVKM.

This clonotype was seen only a few times. The gene calls are TRBV5-6 and TRBJ1-2; unclear D gene. V lost 4 bases to trimming and J lost 1 base, with 11 bases between them. This CDR3 comprises 14 residues. Germline CDR1 is SGHDT and CDR2 is YYEEEE. CDR3 in amino acids: CASSTVGSNYGYTF. CDR3 sequence (DNA): TGTGCCAGCAGCACGGTCGGGAGTAACTATGGCTACACCTTC.

This clonotype was recorded at least ten times. DNA of the CDR3: TGTGCCAGCAGCTTGGTAGCGGGGCACCAGAAAGAGACCCAGTACTTC. Its translation is CASSLVAGHQKETQYF. The chain uses TRBV5-5 and TRBJ2-5, with TRBD2 matching 8 bases. V trimming: 0 bases; J trimming: 3 bases; junction bases outside the gene matches: 7. The CDR3 is 16 amino acids. The germline V gene has CDR1 SGHKS and CDR2 YYEKEE (reference sequence).

In its sample, this clonotype was seen many times. The J gene is TRBJ1-1, the V gene TRBV6-2 or TRBV6-3; 7 bases map to TRBD1. The CDR3 is 16 residues long. V dropped 8 bases and J dropped 5; count of bases not matched to a gene: 17. Per the germline V gene, CDR1 is MNHEY and CDR2 is SVGEGT. CDR3 protein: CASGTNRGALLTEAFF. Here the CDR3 DNA reads TGTGCCAGCGGGACCAACAGGGGCGCCCTACTGACTGAAGCTTTCTTT.

This clonotype was counted only a few times. The chain recombines TRBV7-9 with TRBJ2-3, with TRBD2 identical over 8 bases. The junction had 11 bases not matched to a gene; V was cut back by 3 bases and J by 6 bases. Germline V CDR1 and CDR2: SEHNR, FQNEAQ (reference sequence). The length of the CDR3 is 16 residues. The CDR3 protein is CASSLSTGGHSDTQYF. The DNA for the CDR3 is TGTGCCAGCAGCTTGTCAACGGGAGGGCATAGCGATACGCAGTATTTT.

This clonotype was detected many times. J is TRBJ2-1 and V is TRBV3-1; TRBD2 might be the D (6 bases). V was trimmed by 1 base and J by 12 bases, leaving 13 bases between them. The CDR3 sequence is 13 residues long. Germline-derived CDR1 and CDR2 are LGHDT and YNNKEL (reference sequence). The CDR3 sequence is CASSQGDGGRQFF. In nucleotides, the CDR3 is TGTGCCAGCAGCCAAGGGGACGGGGGACGGCAGTTCTTC.

This clonotype showed up just once. CDR3 bases: TGTGCCAGCTCACCAGTGGAGGGAGGGGGCTACGAGCAGTACTTC. This encodes CASSPVEGGGYEQYF. The V and J genes are TRBV18 and TRBJ2-7; D may be TRBD2 (7 bases). The CDR3 runs 15 residues. CDR1 is KGHSH, CDR2 LQKENI, per germline. V was clipped by 2 bases and J by 3 bases, with 14 bases between them.

The sample holds a few counts of this clonotype. V and J are TRBV14 and TRBJ2-1, with 7 bases lining up with TRBD2. Germline trimming cut 6 bases from V and 0 bases from J; bases unmatched to any gene: 5. CDR1 is SGHDN, CDR2 FVKESK, per germline. The CDR3 is made up of 15 amino acids. The CDR3 DNA reads TGTGCCAGCAGAAGGGCGGGAGTCTCCTACAATGAGCAGTTCTTC. Translation gives CASRRAGVSYNEQFF.